Here is one TCR beta chain with its context. Antigen: not known. The data were obtained in a study of OX40 agonist ivuxolimab in advanced cancers. Study background: Ivuxolimab, which is an agonistic anti-OX40 (CD134) antibody, was administered to the patients. Dose-escalation patients were diagnosed with hepatocellular carcinoma, melanoma, renal cell cancer or head and neck cancer. Study findings and constraints: Compared with CD4+, CD8+ T cells on average had more expanded clones. Normalized T-cell clonal expansion was also low in a subset of nonresponders.

This CDR3 spans 17 amino acids. CDR1 ENHRY and CDR2 SYGVKD come from the germline V gene. Trimming removed 2 bases at V and 10 bases at J, with 26 bases between. Repertoires were generated with immunoSEQ multiplex PCR, while TCRdb's copy carries only in-frame clones and drops some. The sample yields approximately 90,000 clones, about 90% seen once. The J gene is TRBJ1-1, the V gene TRBV10-3, with D unresolved. The receptor was isolated from an adult with an advanced solid tumor such as melanoma, head and neck, liver or kidney cancer. The specimen comprised CD4+ or CD8+ T cells sorted from blood, sampled in a trial of the OX40 agonist ivuxolimab. The CDR3 here is CAISEPTVREGTPGAFF. In nucleotides, the CDR3 is TGTGCCATCAGTGAGCCAACAGTTAGGGAGGGCACTCCAGGAGCTTTCTTT.